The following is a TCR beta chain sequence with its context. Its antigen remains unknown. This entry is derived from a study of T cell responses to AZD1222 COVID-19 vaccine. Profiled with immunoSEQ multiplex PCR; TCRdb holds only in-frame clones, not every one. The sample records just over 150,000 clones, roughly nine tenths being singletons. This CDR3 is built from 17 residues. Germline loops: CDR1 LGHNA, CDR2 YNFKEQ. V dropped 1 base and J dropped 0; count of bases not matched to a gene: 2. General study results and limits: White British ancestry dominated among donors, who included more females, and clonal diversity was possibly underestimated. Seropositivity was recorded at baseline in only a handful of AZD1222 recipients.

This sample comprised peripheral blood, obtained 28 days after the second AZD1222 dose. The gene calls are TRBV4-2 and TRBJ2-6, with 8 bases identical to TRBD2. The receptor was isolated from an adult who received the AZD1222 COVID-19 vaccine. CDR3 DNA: TGTGCCAGCAGCCAAGGGACTAGCAGCTCTGGGGCCAACGTCCTGACTTTC. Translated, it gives CASSQGTSSSGANVLTF.